Following are 10 T cell receptor beta chains from one sample sequenced in a study of blood T cell repertoires in COVID-19. Generated by immunoSEQ multiplex PCR, the TCRdb table keeps only in-frame clones and is missing some. The sample shows 200,000 to 250,000 clones, over 80% of them seen only once. Sequenced input: peripheral blood. The receptors derive from a young man with COVID-19, enrolled during active disease.

The chain employs TRBV9 and TRBJ1-4; 8 positions match TRBD1. Unmatched junction bases numbered 9, after V lost 3 bases and J lost 5 bases. CDR1 and CDR2 (germline): SGDLS, YYNGEE. There are 16 residues in the CDR3. In nucleotides, the CDR3 is TGTGCCAGCAGCGAAGGGATCCGGACAGGGAATGAAAAACTGTTTTTT. Translating gives CASSEGIRTGNEKLFF.

This clone was picked up one time. J is TRBJ1-5 and V is TRBV4-2; 8 nucleotides line up with TRBD1. Germline CDR1 and CDR2: LGHNA and YNFKEQ. V lost 2 bases to trimming and J lost 7 bases; unmatched junction nucleotides: 10. The CDR3 spans 16 residues. The CDR3 protein is CASSQTGQGRGQPQHF. The CDR3 DNA reads TGTGCCAGCAGCCAAACTGGACAGGGCCGTGGGCAGCCCCAGCATTTT.

The CDR3 nucleotides read TGCAGCGTTACGACAGTTTCCTACGAGCAGTACTTC. It yields the protein CSVTTVSYEQYF. The chain employs TRBV29-1 and TRBJ2-7; maybe TRBD1 (5 bases). This CDR3 contains 12 residues. Germline CDR1 reads SQVTM; CDR2 reads ANQGSEA. The V end was cut by 5 bases, the J end by 1 base, with 9 bases between.

The rearrangement uses TRBV24-1 and TRBJ2-5; 7 bases match TRBD2. From germline, CDR1 is KGHDR and CDR2 SFDVKD. V was clipped by 1 base and J by 5 bases; unmatched bases: 9. This CDR3 contains 16 residues. Written as DNA, the CDR3 is TGTGCCACCAGTGATTTCCGGGAGGCCACAGAGGAGACCCAGTACTTC. It is translated as CATSDFREATEETQYF.

This rearrangement joins TRBV18 to TRBJ2-7, with D possibly TRBD2 on 5 matching bases. Trimming stripped 0 bases from V and 6 bases from J, with 15 bases between. Germline V CDR1 and CDR2: KGHSH, LQKENI. This CDR3 has 15 residues. The CDR3, as DNA: TGTGCCAGCTCACCACCTACCGGGGAGTGGGCCGAGCAGTACTTC. Its protein is CASSPPTGEWAEQYF.

This chain joins TRBV28 and TRBJ1-1; D perhaps matches TRBD1 (5 bases). CDR1 and CDR2 from the germline V gene are MDHEN and SYDVKM. V shed 7 bases and J shed 3 bases, with 18 bases lying between them. This CDR3 region has 15 residues. For the CDR3, the DNA is TGTGCCAGCACCGGTTGGGGATTAGGGGACACTGAAGCTTTCTTT. Its translation is CASTGWGLGDTEAFF. The complete variable domain, with remaining parts taken from reference TRBV28 and TRBJ1-1, reads DVKVTQSSRYLVKRTGEKVFLECVQDMDHENMFWYRQDPGLGLRLIYFSYDVKMKEKGDIPEGYSVSREKKERFSLILESASTNQTSMYLCASTGWGLGDTEAFFGQGTRLTVV.

The chain combines TRBV6-5 with TRBJ1-2; D unresolved. In germline, CDR1 is MNHEY, CDR2 SVGAGI. The germline V and J ends were trimmed by 11 bases and 1 base, with 20 bases remaining between them. CDR3 length: 15 amino acids. CDR3 DNA sequence: TGTGCCTCGGCAACCGTACAGAATGATAACTATGGCTACACCTTC. Translation: CASATVQNDNYGYTF.

This clone is a singleton in its sample. The chain has TRBV7-9 and TRBJ1-2, with TRBD1 identical over 8 bases. CDR3 length equals 13 residues. The germline V gene has CDR1 SEHNR and CDR2 FQNEAQ (reference sequence). The ends lost 6 bases at V and 6 bases at J; junction bases unmatched: 6. CDR3 sequence reads: CASRGTGFDGYTF. In nucleotides, the CDR3 is TGTGCCAGCAGGGGGACAGGATTTGATGGCTACACCTTC.

The genes are TRBV9 and TRBJ2-7; 11 positions match TRBD2. CDR1 and CDR2 from the germline V gene are SGDLS and YYNGEE. V dropped 0 bases and J dropped 1; count of bases not matched to a gene: 6. The CDR3 covers 17 residues. CDR3 sequence reads: CASSVGTSGRFSYEQYF. In DNA, the CDR3 is TGTGCCAGCAGCGTAGGCACTAGCGGGAGATTTTCCTACGAGCAGTACTTC.

The chain couples TRBV5-1 to TRBJ1-2; the D is unclear. CDR1 is SGHRS, CDR2 YFSETQ, per germline. V gave up 4 bases and J gave up 1 base, with 14 bases separating them. The CDR3 sequence is 15 residues long. The CDR3 nucleotides read TGCGCCAGCAGCCAAGCGGACGGAATTAACTATGGCTACACCTTC. It codes for CASSQADGINYGYTF.